This entry is about one T cell receptor (beta chain). The assay used deep level. Libraries were prepared by immunoSEQ multiplex PCR; TCRdb keeps only in-frame clonotypes and omits some of them. The sample consists of 2 million to 2.5 million clones, 85% to 95% of them appearing once. This entry is derived from a study of shared clonotypes between healthy human individuals. The wider study: Per-donor plates numbered three CD4 naive, three CD4 memory, two CD8 naive and one CD8 memory.

J lost 6 bases, V lost 1 base, and 4 bases had no gene match. Germline V lookup: CDR1 GTSNPN, CDR2 SVGIG (reference sequence). The CDR3 totals 14 residues. Source material: naive CD4+ T cells sorted from blood. Subset denoted: CD45RA+ positively selected. The chain combines TRBV30 with TRBJ2-1; 9 bases are a match to TRBD2. The clonotype comes from a man aged 18 to 35 in good health. CDR3 sequence: CAWSGLAVPNEQFF. CDR3 bases: TGTGCCTGGAGTGGACTAGCGGTCCCCAATGAGCAGTTCTTC.